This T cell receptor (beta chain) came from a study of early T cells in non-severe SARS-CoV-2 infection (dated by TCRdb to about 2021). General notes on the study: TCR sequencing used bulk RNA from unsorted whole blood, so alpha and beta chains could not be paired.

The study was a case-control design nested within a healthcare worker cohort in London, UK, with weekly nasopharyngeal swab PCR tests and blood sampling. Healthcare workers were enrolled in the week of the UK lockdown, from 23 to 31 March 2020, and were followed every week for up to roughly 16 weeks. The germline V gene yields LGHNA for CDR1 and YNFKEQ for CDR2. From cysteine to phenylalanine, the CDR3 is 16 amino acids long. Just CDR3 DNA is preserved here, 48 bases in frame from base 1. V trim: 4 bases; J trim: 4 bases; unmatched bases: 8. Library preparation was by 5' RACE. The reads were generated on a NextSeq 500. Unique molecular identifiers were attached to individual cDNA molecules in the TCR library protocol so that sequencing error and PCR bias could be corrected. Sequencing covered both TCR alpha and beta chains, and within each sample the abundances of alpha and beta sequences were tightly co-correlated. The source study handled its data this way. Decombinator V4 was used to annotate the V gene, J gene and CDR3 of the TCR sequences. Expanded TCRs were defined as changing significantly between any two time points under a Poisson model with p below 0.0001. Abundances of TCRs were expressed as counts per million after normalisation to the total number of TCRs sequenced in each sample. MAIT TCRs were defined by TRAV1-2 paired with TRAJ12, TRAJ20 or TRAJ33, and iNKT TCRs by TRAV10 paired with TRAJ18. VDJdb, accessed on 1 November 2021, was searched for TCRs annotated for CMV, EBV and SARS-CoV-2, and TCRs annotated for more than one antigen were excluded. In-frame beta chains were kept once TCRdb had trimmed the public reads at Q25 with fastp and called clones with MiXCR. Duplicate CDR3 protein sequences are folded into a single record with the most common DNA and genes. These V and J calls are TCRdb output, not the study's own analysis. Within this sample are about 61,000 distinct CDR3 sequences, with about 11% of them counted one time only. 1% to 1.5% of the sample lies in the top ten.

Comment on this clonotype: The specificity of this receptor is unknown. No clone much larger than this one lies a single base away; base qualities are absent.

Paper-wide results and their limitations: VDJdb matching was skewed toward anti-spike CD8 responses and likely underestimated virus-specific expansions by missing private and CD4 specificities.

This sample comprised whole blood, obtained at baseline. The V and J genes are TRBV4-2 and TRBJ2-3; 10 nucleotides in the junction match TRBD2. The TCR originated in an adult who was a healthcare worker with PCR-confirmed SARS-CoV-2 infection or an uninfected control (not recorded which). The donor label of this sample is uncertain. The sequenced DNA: TGTGCCAGCAGCCTTATCAGCGGGGGGGTTTCAGATACGCAGTATTTT. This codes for CASSLISGGVSDTQYF.